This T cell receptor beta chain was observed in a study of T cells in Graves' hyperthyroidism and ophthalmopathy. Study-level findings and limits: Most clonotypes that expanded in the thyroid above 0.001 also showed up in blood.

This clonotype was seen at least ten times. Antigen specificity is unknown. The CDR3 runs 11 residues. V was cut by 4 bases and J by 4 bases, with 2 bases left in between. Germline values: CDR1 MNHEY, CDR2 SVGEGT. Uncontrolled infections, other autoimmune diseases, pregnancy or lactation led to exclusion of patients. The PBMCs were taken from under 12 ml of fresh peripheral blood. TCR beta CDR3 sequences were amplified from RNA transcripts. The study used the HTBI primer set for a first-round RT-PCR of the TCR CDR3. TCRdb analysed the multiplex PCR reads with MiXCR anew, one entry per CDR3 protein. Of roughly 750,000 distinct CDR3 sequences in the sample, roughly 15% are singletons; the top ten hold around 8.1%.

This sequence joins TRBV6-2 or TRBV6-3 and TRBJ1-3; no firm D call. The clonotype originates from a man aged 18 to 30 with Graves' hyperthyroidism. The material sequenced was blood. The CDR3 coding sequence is TGTGCCAGCAGTTTCGGAAACACCATATATTTT. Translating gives CASSFGNTIYF.